The present T cell receptor beta chain was sequenced within a study of Graves' ophthalmopathy and Graves' hyperthyroidism. This clonotype appeared many times. Its antigen is not identified. Per germline, CDR1 SEHNR and CDR2 FQNEAQ (reference sequence). Trimming shortened V by 1 base and J by 6 bases, and 9 bases separated the two germline ends. CDR3 length equals 13 residues. Findings of the study overall: The authors also found most expanded thyroid clonotypes above 0.001 frequency in blood.

RNA transcripts served as template for amplifying TCR beta CDR3 sequences. HTBI primers served in a first-round RT-PCR, which a second-round multiplex PCR followed. TCRdb re-called the multiplex PCR reads with MiXCR, one entry per CDR3 protein. The profile shows 35,000 to 50,000 distinct CDR3 sequences, 50% of them singletons. The V and J genes are TRBV7-9 and TRBJ1-2; maybe TRBD1 (6 bases). This sequence was found in an adult woman with stable Graves' hyperthyroidism. The specimen sequenced was peripheral blood. The CDR3 DNA follows: TGTGCCAGCAGCTTAGGGGACAAAGATGGCTACACCTTC. This gives the protein CASSLGDKDGYTF. The full variable domain, completed using reference TRBV7-9 and TRBJ1-2, is DTGVSQNPRHKITKRGQNVTFRCDPISEHNRLYWYRQTLGQGPEFLTYFQNEAQLEKSRLLSDRFSAERPKGSFSTLEIQRTEQGDSAMYLCASSLGDKDGYTFGSGTRLTVV.